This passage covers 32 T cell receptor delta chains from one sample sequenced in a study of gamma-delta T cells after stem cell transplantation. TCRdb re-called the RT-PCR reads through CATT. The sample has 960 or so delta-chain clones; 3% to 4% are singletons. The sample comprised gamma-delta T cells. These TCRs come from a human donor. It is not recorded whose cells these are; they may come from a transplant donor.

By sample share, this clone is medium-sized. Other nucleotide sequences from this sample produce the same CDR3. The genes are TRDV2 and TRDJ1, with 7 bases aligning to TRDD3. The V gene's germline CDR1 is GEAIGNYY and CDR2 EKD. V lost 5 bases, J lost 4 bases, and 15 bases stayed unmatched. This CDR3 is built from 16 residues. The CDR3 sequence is CACGVLGIPQGDKLIF. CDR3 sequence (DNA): TGTGCCTGTGGAGTACTGGGGATCCCCCAGGGCGATAAACTCATCTTT.

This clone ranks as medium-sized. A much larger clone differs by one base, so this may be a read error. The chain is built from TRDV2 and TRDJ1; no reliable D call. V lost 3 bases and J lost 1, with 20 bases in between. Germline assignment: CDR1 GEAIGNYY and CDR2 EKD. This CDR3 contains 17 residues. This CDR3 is CACDGLGVPVGTDKLIF. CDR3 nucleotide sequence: TGTGCCTGTGACGGCCTCGGGGTTCCCGTAGGCACCGATAAACTCATCTTT.

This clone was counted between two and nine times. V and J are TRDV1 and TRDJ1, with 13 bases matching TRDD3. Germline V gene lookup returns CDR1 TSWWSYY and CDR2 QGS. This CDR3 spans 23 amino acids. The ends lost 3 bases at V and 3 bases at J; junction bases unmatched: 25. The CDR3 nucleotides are TGTGCTCTTGGGGAGAATCTAGTTTCCTTCCCCCTTAACTGGGGGATACGATCCGATAAACTCATCTTT. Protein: CALGENLVSFPLNWGIRSDKLIF.

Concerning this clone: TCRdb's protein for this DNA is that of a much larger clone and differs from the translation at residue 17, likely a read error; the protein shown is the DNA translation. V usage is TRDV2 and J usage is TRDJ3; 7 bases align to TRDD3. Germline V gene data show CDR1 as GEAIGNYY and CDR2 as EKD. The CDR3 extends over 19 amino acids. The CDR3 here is CACDTPGGQPSWDTRQIFF. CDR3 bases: TGTGCCTGTGACACACCTGGGGGCCAACCATCCTGGGACACCCGACAGATATTTTTC.

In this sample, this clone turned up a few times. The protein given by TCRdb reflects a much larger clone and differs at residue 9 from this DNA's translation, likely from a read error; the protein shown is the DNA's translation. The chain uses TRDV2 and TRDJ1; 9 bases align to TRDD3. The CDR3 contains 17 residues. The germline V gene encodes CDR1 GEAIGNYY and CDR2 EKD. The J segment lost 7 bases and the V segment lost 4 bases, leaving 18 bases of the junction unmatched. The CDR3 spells CACELLGELIGYRKLIF. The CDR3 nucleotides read TGTGCCTGTGAATTACTGGGGGAACTAATAGGGTATCGTAAACTCATCTTT.

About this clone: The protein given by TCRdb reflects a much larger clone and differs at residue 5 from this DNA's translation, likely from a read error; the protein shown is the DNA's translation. CDR3 nucleotide sequence: TGTGCCTGTGACATCGGTTTCGGGGGGTTCACCGATAAACTCATCTTT. Amino acids: CACDIGFGGFTDKLIF. The J gene is TRDJ1, the V gene TRDV2, with a weak D call TRDD3 (5 bases). CDR1 and CDR2 (germline): GEAIGNYY, EKD. The CDR3 is made up of 16 amino acids. The V end lost 2 bases, the J end lost 1 base, and 16 bases lay between the germline ends.

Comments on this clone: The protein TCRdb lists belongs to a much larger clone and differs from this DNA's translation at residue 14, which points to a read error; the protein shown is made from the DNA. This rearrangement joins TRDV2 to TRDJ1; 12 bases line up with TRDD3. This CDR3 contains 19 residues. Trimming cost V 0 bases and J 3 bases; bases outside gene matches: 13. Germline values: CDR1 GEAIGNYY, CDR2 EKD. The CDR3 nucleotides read TGTGCCTGTGACACCGTGAGCACTGGGGGATACACGAACGCCGATAAACTCATCTTT. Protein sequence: CACDTVSTGGYTNADKLIF.

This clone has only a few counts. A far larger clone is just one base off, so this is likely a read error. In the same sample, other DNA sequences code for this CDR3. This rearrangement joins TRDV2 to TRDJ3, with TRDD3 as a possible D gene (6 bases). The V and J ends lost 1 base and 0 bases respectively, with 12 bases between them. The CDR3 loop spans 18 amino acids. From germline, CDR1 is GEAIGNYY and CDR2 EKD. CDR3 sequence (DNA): TGTGCCTGTGACACTGGGGGGTACGGCTCCTGGGACACCCGACAGATGTTTTTC. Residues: CACDTGGYGSWDTRQMFF.

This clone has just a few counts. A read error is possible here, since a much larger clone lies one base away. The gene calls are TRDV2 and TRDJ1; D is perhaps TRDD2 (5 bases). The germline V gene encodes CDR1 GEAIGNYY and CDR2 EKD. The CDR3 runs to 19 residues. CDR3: CACDTLWPTRGPDTDKPIF. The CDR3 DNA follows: TGTGCCTGTGACACTCTCTGGCCTACCCGAGGACCCGACACCGATAAACCCATCTTT.

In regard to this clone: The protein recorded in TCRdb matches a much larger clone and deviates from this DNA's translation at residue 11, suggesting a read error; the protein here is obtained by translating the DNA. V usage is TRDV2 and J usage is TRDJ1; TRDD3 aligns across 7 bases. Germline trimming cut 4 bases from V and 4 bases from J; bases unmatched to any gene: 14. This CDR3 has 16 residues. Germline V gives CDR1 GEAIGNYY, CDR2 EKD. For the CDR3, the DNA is TGTGCCTGTGAAGTACTGGGGATCCCCCAGGACGATAAACTCATCTTT. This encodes CACEVLGIPQDDKLIF.

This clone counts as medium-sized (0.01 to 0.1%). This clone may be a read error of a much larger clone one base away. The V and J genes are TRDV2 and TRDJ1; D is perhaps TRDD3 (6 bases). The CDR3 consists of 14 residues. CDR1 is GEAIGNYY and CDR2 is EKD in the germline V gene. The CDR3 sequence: CARDTWGSTDKLIF. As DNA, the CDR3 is TGTGCCCGTGACACCTGGGGATCCACCGATAAACTCATCTTT.

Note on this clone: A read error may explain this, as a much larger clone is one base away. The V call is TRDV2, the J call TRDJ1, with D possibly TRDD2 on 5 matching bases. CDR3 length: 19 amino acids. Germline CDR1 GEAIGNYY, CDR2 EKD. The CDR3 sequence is CACDTLWPTRGPDTDNLIF. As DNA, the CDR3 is TGTGCCTGTGACACTCTCTGGCCTACCCGAGGACCCGACACCGATAACCTCATCTTT.

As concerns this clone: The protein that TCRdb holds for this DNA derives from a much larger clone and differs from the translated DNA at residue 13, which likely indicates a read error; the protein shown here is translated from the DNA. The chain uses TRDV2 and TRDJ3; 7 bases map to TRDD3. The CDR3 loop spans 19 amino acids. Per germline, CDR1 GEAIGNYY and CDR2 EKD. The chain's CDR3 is CACDTPGGQPSWGTRQMFF. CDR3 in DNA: TGTGCCTGTGACACACCTGGGGGCCAACCATCCTGGGGCACCCGACAGATGTTTTTC.

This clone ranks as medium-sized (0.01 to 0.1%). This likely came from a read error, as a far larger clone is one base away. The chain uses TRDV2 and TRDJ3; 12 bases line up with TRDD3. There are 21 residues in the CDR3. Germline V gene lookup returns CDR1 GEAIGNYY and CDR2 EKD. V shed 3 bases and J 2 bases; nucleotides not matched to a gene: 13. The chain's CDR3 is CACDPAEAGGYGPWDTRQMFF. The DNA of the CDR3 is TGTGCCTGTGACCCCGCGGAGGCTGGGGGATACGGCCCCTGGGACACCCGACAGATGTTTTTC.

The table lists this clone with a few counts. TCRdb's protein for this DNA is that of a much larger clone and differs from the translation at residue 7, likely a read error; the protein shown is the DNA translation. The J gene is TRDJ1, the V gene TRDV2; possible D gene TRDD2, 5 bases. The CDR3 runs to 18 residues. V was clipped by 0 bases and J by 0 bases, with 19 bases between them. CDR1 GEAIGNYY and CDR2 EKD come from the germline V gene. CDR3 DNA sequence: TGTGCCTGTGACACCCTTCCCTACTCGACTACCTACACCGATAAACTCATCTTT. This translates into CACDTLPYSTTYTDKLIF.

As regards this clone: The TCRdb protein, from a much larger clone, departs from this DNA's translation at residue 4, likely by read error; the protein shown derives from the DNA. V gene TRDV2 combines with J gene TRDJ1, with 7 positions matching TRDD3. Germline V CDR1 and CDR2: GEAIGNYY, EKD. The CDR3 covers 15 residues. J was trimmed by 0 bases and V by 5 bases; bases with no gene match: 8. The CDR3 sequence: CACGPTGADTDKLIF. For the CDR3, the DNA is TGTGCCTGTGGCCCTACTGGGGCCGACACCGATAAACTCATCTTT.

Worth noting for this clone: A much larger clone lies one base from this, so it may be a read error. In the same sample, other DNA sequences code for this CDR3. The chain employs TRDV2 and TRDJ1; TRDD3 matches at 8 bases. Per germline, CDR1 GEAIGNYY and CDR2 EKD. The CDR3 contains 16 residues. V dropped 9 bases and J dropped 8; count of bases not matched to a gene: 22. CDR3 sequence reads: CARDTVGDWENDKLIF. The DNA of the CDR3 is TGTGCCCGCGACACCGTGGGGGATTGGGAAAATGACAAACTCATCTTT.

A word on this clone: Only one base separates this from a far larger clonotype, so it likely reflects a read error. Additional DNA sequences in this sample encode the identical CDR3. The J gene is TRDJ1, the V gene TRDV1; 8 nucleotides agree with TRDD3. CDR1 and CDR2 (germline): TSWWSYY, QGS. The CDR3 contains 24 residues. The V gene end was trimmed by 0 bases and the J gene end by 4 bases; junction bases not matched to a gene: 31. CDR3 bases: TGTGCTCTTGGGGAACTACTTAAATCTACGCTCCTTACTGGGGGGTACGCATTATACGATAAACTCATCTTT. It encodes CALGELLKSTLLTGGYALYDKLIF.

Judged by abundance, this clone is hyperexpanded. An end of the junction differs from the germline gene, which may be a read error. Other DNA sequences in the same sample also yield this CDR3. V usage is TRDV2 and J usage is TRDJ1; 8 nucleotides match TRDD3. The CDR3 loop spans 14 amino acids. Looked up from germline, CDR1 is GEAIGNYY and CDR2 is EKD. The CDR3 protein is CASDKLGDTDKLIF. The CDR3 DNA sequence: TGTGCCTCTGACAAACTGGGGGACACCGATAAACTCATCTTT.

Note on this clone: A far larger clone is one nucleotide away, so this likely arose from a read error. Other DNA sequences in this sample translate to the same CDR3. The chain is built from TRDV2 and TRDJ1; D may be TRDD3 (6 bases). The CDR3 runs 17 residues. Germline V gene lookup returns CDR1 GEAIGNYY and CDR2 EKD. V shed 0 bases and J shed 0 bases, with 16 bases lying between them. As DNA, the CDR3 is TGTGCCTGTGACACCGTCGGACTAGGGGGAAACACCGATAAACTCATCTTT. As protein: CACDTVGLGGNTDKLIF.

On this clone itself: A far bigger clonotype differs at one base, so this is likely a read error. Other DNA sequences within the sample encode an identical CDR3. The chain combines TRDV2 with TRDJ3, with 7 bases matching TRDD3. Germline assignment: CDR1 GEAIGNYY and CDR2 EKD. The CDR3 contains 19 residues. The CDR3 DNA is TGTGCCTGTGACACACCTGGGGGCCAACCATCCTGGGACACCCGCCAGATGTTTTTC. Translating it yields CACDTPGGQPSWDTRQMFF.

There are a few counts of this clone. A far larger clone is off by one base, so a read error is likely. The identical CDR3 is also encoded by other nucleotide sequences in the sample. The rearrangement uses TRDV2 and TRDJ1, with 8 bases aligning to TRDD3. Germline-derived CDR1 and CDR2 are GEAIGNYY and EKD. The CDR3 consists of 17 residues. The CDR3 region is CACDTVGLGGNTDKLIF. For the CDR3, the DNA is TGTGCCTGCGACACCGTCGGACTGGGGGGAAACACCGATAAACTCATCTTT.

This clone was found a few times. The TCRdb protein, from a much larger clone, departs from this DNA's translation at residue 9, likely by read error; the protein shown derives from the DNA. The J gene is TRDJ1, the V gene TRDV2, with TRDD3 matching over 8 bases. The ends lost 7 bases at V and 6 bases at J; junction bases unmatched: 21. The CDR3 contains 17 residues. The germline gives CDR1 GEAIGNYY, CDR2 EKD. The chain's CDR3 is CACDALLGGSGPYKLIF. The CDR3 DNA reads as TGTGCCTGCGACGCCTTACTGGGGGGTTCTGGACCATATAAACTCATCTTT.

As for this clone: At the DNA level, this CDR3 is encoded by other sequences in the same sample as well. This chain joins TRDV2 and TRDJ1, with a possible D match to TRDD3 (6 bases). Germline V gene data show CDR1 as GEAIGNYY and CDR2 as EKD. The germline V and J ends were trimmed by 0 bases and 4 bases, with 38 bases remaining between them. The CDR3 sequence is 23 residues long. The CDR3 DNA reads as TGTGCCTGTGACACCATAGGGTTCCCTGTCGGTGCTGGGGACTCTCTAACGGGCGATAAACTCATCTTT. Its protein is CACDTIGFPVGAGDSLTGDKLIF.

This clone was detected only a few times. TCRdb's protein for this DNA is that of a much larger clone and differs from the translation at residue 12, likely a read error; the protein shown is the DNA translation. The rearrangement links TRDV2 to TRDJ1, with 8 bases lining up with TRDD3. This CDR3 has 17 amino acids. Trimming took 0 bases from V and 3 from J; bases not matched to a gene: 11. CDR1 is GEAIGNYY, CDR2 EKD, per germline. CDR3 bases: TGTGCCTGTGACACCGTGGGATACGGCGGTCACGCCGATAAACTCATCTTT. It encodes CACDTVGYGGHADKLIF.

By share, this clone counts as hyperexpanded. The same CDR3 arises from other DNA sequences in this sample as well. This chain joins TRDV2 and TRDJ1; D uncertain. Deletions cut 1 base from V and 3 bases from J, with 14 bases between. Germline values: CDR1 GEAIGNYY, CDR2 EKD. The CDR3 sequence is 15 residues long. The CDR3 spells CACDTVGGHPDKLIF. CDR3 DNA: TGTGCCTGTGACACAGTCGGAGGCCACCCCGATAAACTCATCTTT.

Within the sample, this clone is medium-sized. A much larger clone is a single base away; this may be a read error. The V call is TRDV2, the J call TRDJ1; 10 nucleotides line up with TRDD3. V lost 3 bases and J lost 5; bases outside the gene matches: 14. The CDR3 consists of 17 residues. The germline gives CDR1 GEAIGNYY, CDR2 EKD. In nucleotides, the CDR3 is TGTGCCTGTGACGCCTTACTGGGGGATTCTGGACCAGATAAACTCATCTTT. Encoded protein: CACDALLGDSGPDKLIF.

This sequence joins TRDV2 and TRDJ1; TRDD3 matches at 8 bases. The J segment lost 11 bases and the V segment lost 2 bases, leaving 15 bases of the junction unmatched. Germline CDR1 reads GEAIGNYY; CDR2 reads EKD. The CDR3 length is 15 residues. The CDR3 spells CACDKLLGVPEVLIF. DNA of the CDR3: TGTGCCTGTGACAAACTACTGGGGGTCCCTGAGGTCCTCATCTTT.

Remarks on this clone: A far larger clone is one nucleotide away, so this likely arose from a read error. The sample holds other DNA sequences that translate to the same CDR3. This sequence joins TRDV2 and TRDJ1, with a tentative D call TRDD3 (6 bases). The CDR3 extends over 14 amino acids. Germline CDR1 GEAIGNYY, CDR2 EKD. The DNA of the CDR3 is TGTGCCTGCGACACCTGGGGATCCACCGATAAACTCATCTTT. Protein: CACDTWGSTDKLIF.

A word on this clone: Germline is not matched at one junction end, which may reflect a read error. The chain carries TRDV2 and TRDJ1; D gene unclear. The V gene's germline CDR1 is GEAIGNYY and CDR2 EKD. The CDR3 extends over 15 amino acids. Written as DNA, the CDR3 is TGTGCCTGTGACACCGTCGGGGCTACCACCGATAACCTCATCTTT. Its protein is CACDTVGATTDNLIF.

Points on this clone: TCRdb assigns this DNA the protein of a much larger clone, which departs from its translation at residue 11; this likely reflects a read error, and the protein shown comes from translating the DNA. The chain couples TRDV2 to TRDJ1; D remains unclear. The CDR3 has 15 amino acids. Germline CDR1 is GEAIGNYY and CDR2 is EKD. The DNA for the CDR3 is TGTGCCTGTGACGCGATCAAATCTCTCACCAATAAACTCATCTTT. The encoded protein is CACDAIKSLTNKLIF.

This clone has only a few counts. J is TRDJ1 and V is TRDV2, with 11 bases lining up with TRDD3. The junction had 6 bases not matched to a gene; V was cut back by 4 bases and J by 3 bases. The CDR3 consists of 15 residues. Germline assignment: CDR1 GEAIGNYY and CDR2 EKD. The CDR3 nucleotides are TGTGCCTGTGATTCCCTGGGGGATACTGCCGATAAACTCATCTTT. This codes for CACDSLGDTADKLIF.